This TCR beta chain was recorded in a study of blood T cell repertoires in COVID-19. As for the study in general: Researchers got acute and convalescent COVID-19 samples from the United States, Italy and Spain. PBMCs, B-cell-depleted T cells, or T cells were the source of the cDNA or gDNA that made up the material.

V was clipped by 4 bases and J by 8 bases; unmatched bases: 3. The germline CDR1 and CDR2 sequences are MDHEN and SYDVKM. This CDR3 spans 12 amino acids. Original processing notes: It was from reference gene primer amplification that nucleated cell counts were estimated. Sequencing used immunoSEQ multiplex PCR; TCRdb keeps in-frame clones, though not all of them. V, J and clone size derive from that table, while D and trimming were established from the DNA sequence. This repertoire shows roughly 300,000 clones, roughly 85% found once; its top ten account for around 4.4%. Participants' reported clinical history set cohort assignment. In the case of this clone: Additional DNA sequences in this sample encode the identical CDR3.

The rearrangement links TRBV28 to TRBJ1-2, with 8 bases fitting TRBD1. The source material was PBMCs or T cells enriched from blood (not recorded which). The sequence derives from a woman in her thirties or forties with acute COVID-19. The CDR3 region has the DNA TGTGCCAGCAGTTCGACAGGGGTCGGCTACACCTTC. Translated, it gives CASSSTGVGYTF.